The rows below give T cell receptor beta chains drawn from one sample of a study of T cell responses to AZD1222 COVID-19 vaccine. Libraries were prepared by immunoSEQ multiplex PCR; TCRdb keeps only in-frame clonotypes and omits some of them. The sample consists of 120,000 to 150,000 clones, about nine tenths of them appearing once. Material: peripheral blood, obtained on day 0 of AZD1222 vaccination. Source of these receptors: an adult in good health. The CDR3 runs from the conserved cysteine through the conserved F or W. Each record gives: J gene, V gene, CDR3 protein.

j_gene: TRBJ1-5; v_gene: TRBV4-3; CDR3aa: CASSQVKGTSNQPQHF
j_gene: TRBJ2-1; v_gene: TRBV7-9; CDR3aa: CASSPSQGHEQFF
j_gene: TRBJ1-4; v_gene: TRBV5-4; CDR3aa: CASSLRGFDEKLFF
j_gene: TRBJ2-1; v_gene: TRBV2; CDR3aa: CASSDSRTGVQFF
j_gene: TRBJ2-6; v_gene: TRBV30; CDR3aa: CAWTSGANVLTF
j_gene: TRBJ1-4; v_gene: TRBV7-2; CDR3aa: CASRSRGLGEKLFF
j_gene: TRBJ1-1; v_gene: TRBV2; CDR3aa: CASSDRSGMNTEAFF
j_gene: TRBJ2-5; v_gene: TRBV3-1/TRBV3-2; CDR3aa: CASSQAAVQETQYF
j_gene: TRBJ1-6; v_gene: TRBV5-6; CDR3aa: CASWGTELGGGLHF
j_gene: TRBJ1-1; v_gene: TRBV18; CDR3aa: CASSPVVENTEAFF
j_gene: TRBJ2-1; v_gene: TRBV19; CDR3aa: CASSSRGLAGGPQFF
j_gene: TRBJ2-6; v_gene: TRBV19; CDR3aa: CAGSDRRASGANVLTF
j_gene: TRBJ2-5; v_gene: TRBV4-1; CDR3aa: CASSQEGAGGETQYF
j_gene: TRBJ1-2; v_gene: TRBV6-6; CDR3aa: CALGQGRRSNYGYTF
j_gene: TRBJ2-7; v_gene: TRBV5-1; CDR3aa: CASSLDGVGYEQYF
j_gene: TRBJ2-7; v_gene: TRBV7-8; CDR3aa: CASSLGLTSGRAPNEQYF
j_gene: TRBJ2-7; v_gene: TRBV27; CDR3aa: CASTRTGRYEQYF
j_gene: TRBJ2-1; v_gene: TRBV11-1; CDR3aa: CASRDGTANEQFF
j_gene: TRBJ1-1; v_gene: TRBV11-2; CDR3aa: CASSGTRGREGAFF
j_gene: TRBJ1-1; v_gene: TRBV7-6; CDR3aa: CASSLGLTPSTEAFF
j_gene: TRBJ2-1; v_gene: TRBV6-5; CDR3aa: CASSYISGDNEQFF
j_gene: TRBJ2-2; v_gene: TRBV30; CDR3aa: CAYARHNTGELFF
j_gene: TRBJ2-2; v_gene: TRBV5-4; CDR3aa: CASSLDLQNTGELFF
j_gene: TRBJ1-4; v_gene: TRBV3-1/TRBV3-2; CDR3aa: CASSQAGTGNEKLFF
j_gene: TRBJ1-2; v_gene: TRBV5-5; CDR3aa: CASSPLPPEVNYGYTF
j_gene: TRBJ2-1; v_gene: TRBV5-8; CDR3aa: CASSFLRSNEQFF
j_gene: TRBJ1-2; v_gene: TRBV19; CDR3aa: CASSTFGGHGYYGYTF
j_gene: TRBJ1-2; v_gene: TRBV29-1; CDR3aa: CSVEKGAGQFYGYTF
j_gene: TRBJ1-4; v_gene: TRBV6-6; CDR3aa: CASTRGQGGEKLFF
j_gene: TRBJ2-3; v_gene: TRBV30; CDR3aa: CAWGLAGEADTQYF
j_gene: TRBJ2-2; v_gene: TRBV24-1; CDR3aa: CATSDPGGNTGELFF
j_gene: TRBJ2-2; v_gene: TRBV5-4; CDR3aa: CASSFTPGELFF
j_gene: TRBJ2-3; v_gene: TRBV6-1; CDR3aa: CASRETGGLGTDTQYF
j_gene: TRBJ1-1; v_gene: TRBV18; CDR3aa: CASSPRIRTENTEAFF
j_gene: TRBJ1-2; v_gene: TRBV7-2; CDR3aa: CASSSPSPGQGSYGYTF
j_gene: TRBJ1-5; v_gene: TRBV7-2; CDR3aa: CASSLRGNQPQHF
j_gene: TRBJ2-2; v_gene: TRBV14; CDR3aa: CASSSRRGDTGELFF
j_gene: TRBJ1-4; v_gene: TRBV30; CDR3aa: CAWSFRQGTGGKLFF
j_gene: TRBJ1-2; v_gene: TRBV7-6; CDR3aa: CASSSTVEALGGYTF
j_gene: TRBJ2-7; v_gene: TRBV27; CDR3aa: CASNQLAGGPGEQYF
j_gene: TRBJ1-4; v_gene: TRBV11-2; CDR3aa: CASSLGGVGEKLFF
j_gene: TRBJ2-5; v_gene: TRBV27; CDR3aa: CASSRMGGTQYF
j_gene: TRBJ1-1; v_gene: TRBV5-4; CDR3aa: CASSLNRVGGTEAFF
j_gene: TRBJ2-7; v_gene: TRBV30; CDR3aa: CAWSSSSGGYEQYF
j_gene: TRBJ2-7; v_gene: TRBV27; CDR3aa: CASSPTGYEQYF
j_gene: TRBJ1-2; v_gene: TRBV3-1/TRBV3-2; CDR3aa: CASSRKATGTDYGYTF
j_gene: TRBJ2-7; v_gene: TRBV18; CDR3aa: CASSWDSSYEQYF
j_gene: TRBJ1-5; v_gene: TRBV19; CDR3aa: CASSSTGINQPQHF
j_gene: TRBJ1-4; v_gene: TRBV12-3/TRBV12-4; CDR3aa: CASTWANEKLFF